These 20 T cell receptor beta chains were all obtained from the same sample, sequenced in a study of cytomegalovirus exposure and HLA in healthy donors (dated by TCRdb to between 2016 and 2019). Library construction relied on the immunoSEQ multiplex PCR assay. For the multiplex PCR, a mixture combining 60 forward primers for TCR Vbeta segments and 13 reverse primers for TCR Jbeta segments was used. TCRdb retrieved this table from immuneACCESS and kept in-frame rearrangements only. Not all clones are present; in checked studies, unresolved V genes account for under half, and no reason is known for the remainder. The sample table records 200,000 to 250,000 clones; 83% of these occur just once. The ten largest clones add up to over 1.1% of the sample. The sequenced sample was PBMCs. These receptors all stem from a girl aged 5-17 years in good health and CMV-seronegative.

In nucleotides, the CDR3 is TGTGCCAGCACCACTTCGTACACCGGGGAGCTGTTTTTT. Protein: CASTTSYTGELFF. The gene calls are TRBV27 and TRBJ2-2; no clear D. The CDR3 loop spans 13 amino acids. CDR1 MNHEY and CDR2 SMNVEV come from the germline V gene (reference sequence). V was cut by 7 bases and J by 3 bases, with 9 bases left in between.

This clone was observed a single time. The CDR3 protein is CAISDAPPGQGYNEQFF. CDR3 nucleotides: TGTGCCATCAGTGATGCCCCCCCCGGACAGGGTTACAATGAGCAGTTCTTC. This chain links TRBV10-3 with TRBJ2-1, with TRBD1 matching 8 bases. V dropped 3 bases and J dropped 4; count of bases not matched to a gene: 11. The CDR3 contains 17 residues. Germline V gene sequence: CDR1 ENHRY, CDR2 SYGVKD.

Only a few counts were recorded for this clone. V and J are TRBV7-9 and TRBJ1-6; maybe TRBD1 (6 bases). V was clipped by 5 bases and J by 7 bases, with 9 bases between them. The CDR3 is 13 amino acids. Germline V gene data show CDR1 as SEHNR and CDR2 as FQNEAQ (reference sequence). CDR3 DNA sequence: TGTGCCAGCAGCCCGGGACAAAATTCACCCCTCCACTTT. Protein sequence: CASSPGQNSPLHF.

The chain uses TRBV6-4 and TRBJ1-6; 7 positions match TRBD1. V trimming: 6 bases; J trimming: 7 bases; junction bases outside the gene matches: 12. This CDR3 has 16 amino acids. Per the germline V gene, CDR1 is MRHNA and CDR2 is SNTAGT. This CDR3 reads CASSALGGAGNSPLHF. For the CDR3, the DNA is TGTGCCAGCAGCGCCCTAGGGGGCGCTGGGAATTCACCCCTCCACTTT.

This chain links TRBV19 with TRBJ2-1; 8 bases are a match to TRBD1. Unmatched junction bases numbered 6, after V lost 7 bases and J lost 1 base. The CDR3 runs 15 residues. CDR1 is LNHDA and CDR2 is SQIVND in the germline V gene (reference sequence). In DNA form, the CDR3 reads TGTGCCAGTAACCGACGGACAGGGTCCTACAATGAGCAGTTCTTC. Amino acid sequence: CASNRRTGSYNEQFF.

V gene TRBV19 combines with J gene TRBJ2-5; 10 bases align to TRBD2. Germline V gene sequence: CDR1 LNHDA, CDR2 SQIVND (reference sequence). V shed 5 bases, J shed 1 base, and the junction held 4 bases outside the gene matches. This CDR3 region has 15 residues. The CDR3 loop reads CASSRASGGQETQYF. CDR3 in DNA: TGTGCCAGTAGTCGGGCTAGCGGGGGCCAAGAGACCCAGTACTTC.

V and J are TRBV30 and TRBJ1-2; D perhaps matches TRBD1 (5 bases). Trimming pared 4 bases from V and 7 bases from J, leaving 10 bases between. CDR1 and CDR2 (germline): GTSNPN, SVGIG (reference sequence). The CDR3 totals 11 residues. CDR3 DNA sequence: TGTGCCTGGAAACAGGATACTGGCTACACCTTC. Its protein product is CAWKQDTGYTF.

V and J are TRBV7-6 and TRBJ2-2, with D uncertain. The V end was cut by 2 bases, the J end by 8 bases, with 6 bases between. The germline V gene has CDR1 SGHVS and CDR2 FNYEAQ. The CDR3 has 12 amino acids. CDR3 bases: TGTGCCAGCAGCTTAAATCTGGGGGAGCTGTTTTTT. Its translation: CASSLNLGELFF.

This clone was seen only once. The chain employs TRBV9 and TRBJ2-3; 11 bases align to TRBD2. CDR3 length equals 17 residues. Per the germline V gene, CDR1 is SGDLS and CDR2 is YYNGEE. J lost 3 bases, V lost 4 bases, and 10 bases had no gene match. The CDR3 reads CASSTSGGRLVTDTQYF. The DNA for the CDR3 is TGTGCCAGCAGCACTAGCGGGGGTAGATTGGTTACAGATACGCAGTATTTT. The full variable domain, its missing parts supplied by reference TRBV9 and TRBJ2-3, is DSGVTQTPKHLITATGQRVTLRCSPRSGDLSVYWYQQSLDQGLQFLIQYYNGEERAKGNILERFSAQQFPDLHSELNLSSLELGDSALYFCASSTSGGRLVTDTQYFGPGTRLTVL.

This clone was seen more than once but under ten times. The chain recombines TRBV7-3 with TRBJ2-1; possibly TRBD2 for D (5 bases). CDR1 and CDR2 (germline): SGHTA, FQGTGA. The CDR3 consists of 12 residues. The V end was cut by 8 bases, the J end by 4 bases, with 9 bases between. Here the CDR3 DNA reads TGTGCCAGCGGGAGTAGTTACAATGAGCAGTTCTTC. Amino acid sequence: CASGSSYNEQFF.

The CDR3, as DNA: TGCGCCAGCAGCTCCACCGGGACTAGCGGGACCGAGCAGTACTTC. Protein sequence: CASSSTGTSGTEQYF. V is TRBV5-1 and J is TRBJ2-5; 13 bases are shared with TRBD2. The J call could be wrong; TRBJ2-7 is a better fit for the DNA end. Looked up from germline, CDR1 is SGHRS and CDR2 is YFSETQ. The CDR3 contains 15 residues.

The genes are TRBV4-2 and TRBJ2-1; D not certain. The V end lost 1 base, the J end lost 7 bases, and 5 bases lay between the germline ends. In germline, CDR1 is LGHNA, CDR2 YNFKEQ. The CDR3 has 12 residues. CDR3 residues: CASSQVSNEQFF. The CDR3 DNA reads as TGTGCCAGCAGCCAAGTCAGTAATGAGCAGTTCTTC.

This clone was observed a handful of times. The gene calls are TRBV28 and TRBJ1-2; D gene unclear. V was cut by 7 bases and J by 3 bases, with 27 bases left in between. The CDR3 runs to 18 residues. Germline V gene lookup returns CDR1 MDHEN and CDR2 SYDVKM. Written as DNA, the CDR3 is TGTGCCAGCATGGGAGAGTACGACCGAATCACCGGGGACTATGGCTACACCTTC. Translating it yields CASMGEYDRITGDYGYTF.

The genes are TRBV4-2 and TRBJ2-3; possible D gene TRBD1, 6 bases. V dropped 3 bases and J dropped 0 bases, with 16 bases sitting between them. Germline V CDR1 and CDR2: LGHNA, YNFKEQ. The CDR3 is 17 residues long. Written as DNA, the CDR3 is TGTGCCAGCAGCCAGATAACTCACAGGGATAGCACAGATACGCAGTATTTT. It yields the protein CASSQITHRDSTDTQYF.

The chain recombines TRBV1 with TRBJ1-1; TRBD1, the table's D call, was not compared with the DNA. TRBV1 is described as a pseudogene. The length of the CDR3 is 18 residues. The DNA for the CDR3 is TGCACCAGCAGCCAAGATCTGGGGGTCAGGGGGCAAGGCACTGAAGCTTTCTTT. Its translation is CTSSQDLGVRGQGTEAFF.

In DNA, the CDR3 is TGTGCCAGCAGCCAAGCGGGACTAGCGATCGACAATGAGCAGTTCTTC. Translation: CASSQAGLAIDNEQFF. The chain has TRBV4-2 and TRBJ2-1, with 10 bases lining up with TRBD2. Germline-derived CDR1 and CDR2 are LGHNA and YNFKEQ. This CDR3 is 16 amino acids long. The V and J ends lost 1 base and 5 bases, in that order; junction bases with no gene match: 5.

The V and J genes are TRBV10-2 and TRBJ1-1; D may be TRBD1 (5 bases). The germline V gene has CDR1 WSHSY and CDR2 SAAADI. V was trimmed by 4 bases and J by 1 base, leaving 10 bases between them. The CDR3 runs to 14 residues. CDR3 in amino acids: CASSVVTGNTEAFF. The CDR3 bases are TGCGCCAGCAGTGTAGTCACAGGGAACACTGAAGCTTTCTTT.

V usage is TRBV5-1 and J usage is TRBJ2-5, with 8 bases lining up with TRBD2. The CDR3 runs 15 residues. Germline assignment: CDR1 SGHRS and CDR2 YFSETQ. Trimming took 7 bases from V and 1 from J; bases not matched to a gene: 9. The CDR3 nucleotides read TGCGCCAGCGGGGAAGCGGGAGACTTCCAAGAGACCCAGTACTTC. It is translated as CASGEAGDFQETQYF.

This chain uses TRBV28 with TRBJ2-4; D perhaps matches TRBD1 (6 bases). Trimming cost V 5 bases and J 4 bases, with 21 bases left between them. This CDR3 has 17 amino acids. Germline V gives CDR1 MDHEN, CDR2 SYDVKM. In nucleotides, the CDR3 is TGTGCCAGCAGTCACCGGCGGGCCGGGACACGAAAAAACATTCAGTACTTC. Amino acids: CASSHRRAGTRKNIQYF.

The J gene is TRBJ1-1, the V gene TRBV7-6; the match to TRBD1 covers 7 bases. The V gene end was trimmed by 7 bases and the J gene end by 4 bases; junction bases not matched to a gene: 15. The CDR3 has 16 residues. Germline V gene lookup returns CDR1 SGHVS and CDR2 FNYEAQ. DNA for the CDR3: TGTGCCAGCATTAGAGGGACGGGACAGACTGTCACTGAAGCTTTCTTT. Translation gives CASIRGTGQTVTEAFF.